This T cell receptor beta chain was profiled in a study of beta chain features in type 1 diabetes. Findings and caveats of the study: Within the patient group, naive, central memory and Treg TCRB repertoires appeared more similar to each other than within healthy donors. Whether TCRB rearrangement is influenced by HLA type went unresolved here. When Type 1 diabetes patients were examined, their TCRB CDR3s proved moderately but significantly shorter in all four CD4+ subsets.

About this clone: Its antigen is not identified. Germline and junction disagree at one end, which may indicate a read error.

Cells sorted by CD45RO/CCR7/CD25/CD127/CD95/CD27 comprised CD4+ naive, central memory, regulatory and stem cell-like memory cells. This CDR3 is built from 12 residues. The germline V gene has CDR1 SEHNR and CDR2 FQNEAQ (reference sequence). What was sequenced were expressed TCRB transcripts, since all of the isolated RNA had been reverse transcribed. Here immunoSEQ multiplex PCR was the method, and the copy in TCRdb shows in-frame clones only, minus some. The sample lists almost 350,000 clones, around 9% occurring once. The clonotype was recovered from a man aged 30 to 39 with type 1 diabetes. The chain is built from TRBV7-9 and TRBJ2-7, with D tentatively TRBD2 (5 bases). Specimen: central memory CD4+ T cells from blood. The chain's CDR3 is CASSLLGGERYF. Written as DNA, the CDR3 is TGTGCCAGCAGCCTCCTAGGTGGGGAGCGGTACTTC.